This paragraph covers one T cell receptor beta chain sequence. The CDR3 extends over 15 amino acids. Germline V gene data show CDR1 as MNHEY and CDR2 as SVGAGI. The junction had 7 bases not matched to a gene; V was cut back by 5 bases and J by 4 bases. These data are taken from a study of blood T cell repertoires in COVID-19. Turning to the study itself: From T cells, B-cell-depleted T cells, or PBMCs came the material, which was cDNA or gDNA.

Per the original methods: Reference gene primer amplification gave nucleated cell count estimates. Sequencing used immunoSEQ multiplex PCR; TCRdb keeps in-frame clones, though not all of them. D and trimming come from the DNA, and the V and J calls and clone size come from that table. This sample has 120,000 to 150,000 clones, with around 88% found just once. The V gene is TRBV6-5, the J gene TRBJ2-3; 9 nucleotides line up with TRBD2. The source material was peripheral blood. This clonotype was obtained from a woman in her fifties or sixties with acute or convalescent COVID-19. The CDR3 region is CASSRVAGVPDTQYF. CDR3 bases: TGTGCCAGCAGTCGGGTAGCGGGGGTTCCAGATACGCAGTATTTT.